The next 9 T cell receptor beta chains were all read from a single sample in a study of response to subunit inactivated influenza vaccine. TCRdb reprocessed the RT-PCR reads via MiXCR and lists one record per CDR3 protein. The sample contains around 760,000 distinct CDR3 sequences, roughly 14% of which appear only once. The sample was PBMCs from blood, taken roughly 15 days before vaccination. The receptors shown here come from a man aged 45-60 years who received an inactivated influenza vaccine.

This clonotype was seen only a few times. CDR3 sequence reads: CATSRGGYEQYF. The CDR3 region has the DNA TGTGCCACCAGCAGGGGCGGGTACGAGCAGTACTTC. The chain combines TRBV15 with TRBJ2-7; a possible D gene is TRBD2 (5 bases). The germline V gene has CDR1 LNHNV and CDR2 YYDKDF (reference sequence). This CDR3 contains 12 residues. Trimming shortened V by 3 bases and J by 4 bases, and 7 bases separated the two germline ends.

This chain connects TRBV9 to TRBJ2-3, with a tentative D call TRBD2 (5 bases). Germline V CDR1 and CDR2: SGDLS, YYNGEE. CDR3 size: 16 residues. With 1 base removed from V and 4 bases from J, the gap between germline ends came to 16 bases. The CDR3 is CASSVLSSPEADTQYF. The CDR3 coding sequence is TGTGCCAGCAGCGTATTGTCCAGCCCGGAGGCAGATACGCAGTATTTT.

Many counts were recorded for this clonotype. The chain links TRBV12-3 or TRBV12-4 to TRBJ2-2; 8 bases line up with TRBD2. There are 14 residues in the CDR3. V lost 5 bases to trimming and J lost 8 bases; unmatched junction nucleotides: 7. This CDR3 reads CASSTGLGRGELFF. CDR3 in DNA: TGTGCCAGCAGTACGGGACTAGGCAGGGGGGAGCTGTTTTTT.

The V gene is TRBV7-2, the J gene TRBJ2-7, with D possibly being TRBD2 (5 bases). Trimming cost V 5 bases and J 6 bases, with 17 bases left between them. There are 14 residues in the CDR3. The germline gives CDR1 SGHTA, CDR2 FQGNSA. As DNA, the CDR3 is TGTGCCAGCAGCCGTAACTCCGGGGTTGGCGAGCAGTACTTC. Its translation is CASSRNSGVGEQYF.

DNA for the CDR3: TGTGCCAGCAGCGCCGGGACAGGGCTGTACACCGGGGAGCTGTTTTTT. Translation gives CASSAGTGLYTGELFF. This chain links TRBV11-2 with TRBJ2-2, with TRBD1 matching 9 bases. The CDR3 has 16 amino acids. The germline V gene encodes CDR1 SGHAT and CDR2 FQNNGV. V lost 5 bases and J lost 3; bases outside the gene matches: 7. The variable domain in full, with the rest retrieved from reference TRBV11-2 and TRBJ2-2, is EAGVAQSPRYKIIEKRQSVAFWCNPISGHATLYWYQQILGQGPKLLIQFQNNGVVDDSQLPKDRFSAERLKGVDSTLKIQPAKLEDSAVYLCASSAGTGLYTGELFFGEGSRLTVL.

This clonotype was seen at least ten times. In DNA, the CDR3 is TGTGCCAGCAGTTACCAACAGGGATTCTATGGCTACACCTTC. It is translated as CASSYQQGFYGYTF. The chain is built from TRBV6-2 or TRBV6-3 and TRBJ1-2, with D maybe TRBD1 (6 bases). Per the germline V gene, CDR1 is MNHEY and CDR2 is SVGEGT. V lost 2 bases to trimming and J lost 4 bases, with 11 bases between them. The CDR3 runs 14 residues.

This clonotype was counted ten times or more. The CDR3 region is CAISSRETNTGELFF. The CDR3 nucleotides read TGTGCCATCAGTTCCAGGGAGACTAACACCGGGGAGCTGTTTTTT. The chain joins TRBV10-3 to TRBJ2-2, with D perhaps TRBD1 or TRBD2 (5 bases each). Trimming removed 5 bases from V and 2 bases from J, with 12 bases in between. The length of the CDR3 is 15 residues. Germline loops: CDR1 ENHRY, CDR2 SYGVKD.

V is TRBV6-1 and J is TRBJ2-4; 10 bases map to TRBD2. This CDR3 comprises 17 residues. Germline values: CDR1 MNHNS, CDR2 SASEGT. V lost 5 bases and J lost 9; bases outside the gene matches: 16. The CDR3 DNA reads as TGTGCCAGCAGTCCCGGGACTAGCGAGAGGTCTTGGGGCATTCAGTACTTC. Translation: CASSPGTSERSWGIQYF.

A few counts support this clonotype. The chain carries TRBV6-2 or TRBV6-3 and TRBJ1-5; D is perhaps TRBD1 (5 bases). The germline V and J ends were trimmed by 5 bases and 4 bases, with 9 bases remaining between them. Germline values: CDR1 MNHEY, CDR2 SVGEGT. The CDR3 is made up of 13 amino acids. In DNA, the CDR3 is TGTGCCAGCAGTGCTTGGGGGAATCAGCCCCAGCATTTT. Translation: CASSAWGNQPQHF.